This T cell receptor (beta chain) emerged from a study of blood T cell repertoires in COVID-19. Across the study: Acute and convalescent COVID-19 samples came from the United States, Italy and Spain.

Data came from immunoSEQ multiplex PCR; TCRdb stores just in-frame clones and leaves some out. The sample holds some 31,000 clones; about 85% are singletons and the top ten take about 15%. Per the germline V gene, CDR1 is SNHLY and CDR2 is FYNNEI. The V gene lost 7 bases and the J gene lost 8 bases, with 17 bases spanning the gap. CDR3 length: 13 residues. The sample was peripheral blood. The genes are TRBV2 and TRBJ1-2; D is uncertain. This clonotype was sampled from a human donor with acute or convalescent COVID-19. The donor label of this sample is uncertain. The CDR3 coding sequence is TGTGCCAGCATCCCCTTGGAGGGCGGAGGCTACACCTTC. It translates to CASIPLEGGGYTF.